This T cell receptor (beta chain) stems from a study of blood T cell repertoires in COVID-19. Original analysis: Amplification of reference gene primers was used by the study to estimate nucleated cell counts. Sequencing was performed with immunoSEQ multiplex PCR; in TCRdb, only in-frame clones are kept and a portion is missing. The DNA was the basis for D and trimming; V, J and clone size are from that table. The sample holds approximately 210,000 clones, over 70% seen once. Germline V gives CDR1 MGHRA, CDR2 YSYEKL. This CDR3 is built from 17 residues. Trimming at V came to 0 bases and at J to 0 bases, leaving 6 bases not matched to a gene.

The sequencing input was peripheral blood. The gene calls are TRBV4-1 and TRBJ1-1; TRBD1 agrees at 8 bases. The source is a man between 45 and 60 years old with active or convalescent COVID-19. The CDR3 coding sequence is TGCGCCAGCAGCCAAGATTCCACAGGGGGGATGAACACTGAAGCTTTCTTT. As protein: CASSQDSTGGMNTEAFF.